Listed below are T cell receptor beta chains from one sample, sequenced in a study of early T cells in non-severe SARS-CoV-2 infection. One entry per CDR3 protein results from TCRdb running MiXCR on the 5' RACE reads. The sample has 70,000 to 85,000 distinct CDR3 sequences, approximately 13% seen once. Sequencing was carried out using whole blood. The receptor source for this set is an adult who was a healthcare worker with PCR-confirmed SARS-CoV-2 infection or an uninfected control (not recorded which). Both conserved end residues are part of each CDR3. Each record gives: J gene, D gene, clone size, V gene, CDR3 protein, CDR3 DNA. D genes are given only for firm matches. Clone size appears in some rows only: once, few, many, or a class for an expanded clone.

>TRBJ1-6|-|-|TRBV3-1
CASSQVGYNSPLHF
TGTGCCAGCAGCCAAGTAGGATATAATTCACCCCTCCACTTT
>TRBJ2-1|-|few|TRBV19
CASTTLGPIASSYNEQFF
TGTGCCAGTACCACCCTCGGGCCGATTGCTAGCTCCTACAATGAGCAGTTCTTC
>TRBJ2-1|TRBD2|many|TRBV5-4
CASSSSGGLGLSYNEQFF
TGTGCCAGCAGCTCTAGCGGGGGGCTGGGCCTCTCCTACAATGAGCAGTTCTTC
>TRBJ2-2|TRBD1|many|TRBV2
CASAGTAGGELFF
TGTGCCAGCGCAGGGACAGCAGGAGGGGAGCTGTTTTTT
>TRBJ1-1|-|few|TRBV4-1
CASSQEGGHPNTEAFF
TGCGCCAGCAGCCAAGAAGGGGGACACCCGAACACTGAAGCTTTCTTT
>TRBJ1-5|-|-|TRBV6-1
CASSERTDSNQPQHF
TGTGCCAGCAGTGAGAGGACTGATAGCAATCAGCCCCAGCATTTT
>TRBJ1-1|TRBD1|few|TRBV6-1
CATSPDRGFNTEAFF
TGTGCCACCTCGCCGGACAGGGGCTTTAACACTGAAGCTTTCTTT
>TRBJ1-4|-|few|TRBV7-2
CASSMRGARRGEKLFF
TGTGCCAGCAGCATGAGAGGGGCCCGTCGGGGTGAAAAACTGTTTTTT
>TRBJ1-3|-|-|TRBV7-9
CASSSRTATGNTIYF
TGTGCCAGCAGCTCCCGGACGGCTACTGGAAACACCATATATTTT
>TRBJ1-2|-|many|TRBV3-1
CASSHHVGGDGGYTF
TGTGCCAGCAGCCACCACGTAGGAGGGGACGGTGGCTACACCTTC
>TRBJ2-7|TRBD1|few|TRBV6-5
CASSNSGQHYEQYF
TGTGCCAGCAGCAACTCGGGACAGCACTACGAGCAGTACTTC
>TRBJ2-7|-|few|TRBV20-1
CSAHRASYEQYF
TGCAGTGCTCACAGGGCGTCCTACGAGCAGTACTTC
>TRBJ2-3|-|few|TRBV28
CASSLGLSREDTQYF
TGTGCCAGCAGTTTAGGGCTATCCCGGGAAGATACGCAGTATTTT
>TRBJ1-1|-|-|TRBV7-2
CASSSGPNTEAFF
TGTGCCAGCAGCTCCGGGCCGAACACTGAAGCTTTCTTT
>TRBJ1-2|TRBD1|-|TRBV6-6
CASRKTGESLLDGYTF
TGTGCCAGCAGAAAGACAGGGGAGTCCCTTTTGGATGGCTACACCTTC
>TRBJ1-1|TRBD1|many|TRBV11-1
CASSLQNRGAEAFF
TGTGCCAGCAGCCTCCAAAACAGGGGCGCTGAAGCTTTCTTT
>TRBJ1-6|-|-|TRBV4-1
CASSQGRATSPLHF
TGCGCCAGCAGCCAAGGGAGGGCGACCTCACCCCTCCACTTT
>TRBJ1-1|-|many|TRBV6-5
CASSYSFSGTEAFF
TGTGCCAGCAGTTACTCCTTCTCTGGGACTGAAGCTTTCTTT
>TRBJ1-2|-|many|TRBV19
CASSSGTSGDYGYTF
TGTGCCAGTAGTAGCGGGACGTCGGGCGACTATGGCTACACCTTC
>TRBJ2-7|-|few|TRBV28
CASSPGESYEQYF
TGTGCCAGCAGTCCGGGGGAATCCTACGAGCAGTACTTC
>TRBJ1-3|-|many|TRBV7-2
CASSPGNSGNTIYF
TGTGCCAGCAGCCCAGGGAATTCTGGAAACACCATATATTTT
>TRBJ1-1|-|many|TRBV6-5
CASLILGVEAFF
TGTGCCAGTTTGATTTTGGGGGTTGAAGCTTTCTTT
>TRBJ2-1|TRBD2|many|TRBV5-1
CASSTRHASGRPSEQFF
TGCGCCAGCAGCACTAGGCACGCTAGCGGGAGGCCCAGTGAGCAGTTCTTC
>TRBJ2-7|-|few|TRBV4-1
CASSQAAGISSYEQYF
TGCGCCAGCAGCCAGGCCGCGGGCATTAGCTCCTACGAGCAGTACTTC
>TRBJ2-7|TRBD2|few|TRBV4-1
CASSQEAGGGYEQYF
TGCGCCAGCAGCCAAGAAGCGGGGGGAGGATACGAGCAGTACTTC
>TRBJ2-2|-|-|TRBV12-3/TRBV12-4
CASSLAREGTGELFF
TGTGCCAGCAGTTTAGCGCGAGAGGGCACCGGGGAGCTGTTTTTT
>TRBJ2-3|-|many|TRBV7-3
CASSLYGGPSSTDTQYF
TGTGCCAGCAGCTTATACGGGGGGCCATCTAGCACAGATACGCAGTATTTT
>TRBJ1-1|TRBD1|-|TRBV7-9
CASSLGQGMNTEAFF
TGTGCCAGCAGCTTAGGACAGGGAATGAACACTGAAGCTTTCTTT
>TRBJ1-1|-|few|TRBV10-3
CAISESSGGNTEAFF
TGTGCCATCAGTGAGTCGTCCGGCGGGAACACTGAAGCTTTCTTT
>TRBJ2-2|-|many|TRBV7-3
CASSYTIRSGELFF
TGTGCCAGCAGCTATACCATCCGTTCCGGGGAGCTGTTTTTT
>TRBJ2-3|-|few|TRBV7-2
CASSPLQTRTQYF
TGTGCCAGCAGCCCACTCCAGACCCGTACGCAGTATTTT
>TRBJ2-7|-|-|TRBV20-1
CSAAGDMYEQYF
TGCAGTGCGGCAGGGGATATGTACGAGCAGTACTTC
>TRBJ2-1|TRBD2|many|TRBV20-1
CSAASGRANSYNEQFF
TGCAGTGCTGCGAGCGGGAGGGCCAACTCCTACAATGAGCAGTTCTTC
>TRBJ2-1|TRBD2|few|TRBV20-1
CSAISGSDYNEQFF
TGCAGTGCCATTAGCGGGAGCGACTACAATGAGCAGTTCTTC
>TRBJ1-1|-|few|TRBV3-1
CASSQVLNTEAFF
TGTGCCAGCAGCCAGGTCTTGAACACTGAAGCTTTCTTT
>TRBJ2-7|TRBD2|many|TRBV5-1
CASSLGTRFVYEQYF
TGCGCCAGCAGCTTGGGGACTAGGTTCGTCTACGAGCAGTACTTC
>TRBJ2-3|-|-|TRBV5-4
CASSLDRASTDTQYF
TGTGCCAGCAGCTTGGATCGGGCTAGCACAGATACGCAGTATTTT
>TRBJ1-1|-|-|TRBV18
CASSPAGGDTEAFF
TGTGCCAGCTCACCTGCTGGGGGGGACACTGAAGCTTTCTTT
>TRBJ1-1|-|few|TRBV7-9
CASSPNQARDTEAFF
TGTGCCAGCAGCCCAAATCAGGCAAGGGACACTGAAGCTTTCTTT
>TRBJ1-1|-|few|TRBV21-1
CASSKVRYTEAFF
TGTGCCAGCAGCAAAGTAAGATACACTGAAGCTTTCTTT
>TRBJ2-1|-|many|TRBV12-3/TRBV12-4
CASSLTDMPNEQFF
TGTGCCAGCAGTCTCACGGACATGCCCAATGAGCAGTTCTTC
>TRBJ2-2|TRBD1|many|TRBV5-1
CASSVQGTNTGELFF
TGCGCCAGCAGCGTACAGGGGACCAACACCGGGGAGCTGTTTTTT
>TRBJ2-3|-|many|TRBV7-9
CASSTLAASETSTDTQYF
TGTGCCAGCAGCACTCTAGCAGCCTCCGAGACCTCCACAGATACGCAGTATTTT
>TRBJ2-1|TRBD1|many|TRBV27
CASSSDRGLGNEQFF
TGTGCCAGCAGTTCCGACAGGGGGCTCGGAAATGAGCAGTTCTTC
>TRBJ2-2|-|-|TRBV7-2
CASSTMSNTGELFF
TGTGCCAGCAGCACAATGTCTAACACCGGGGAGCTGTTTTTT
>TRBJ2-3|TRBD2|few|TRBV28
CASSLGAGGPTDTQYF
TGTGCCAGCAGTTTAGGAGCGGGAGGGCCCACAGATACGCAGTATTTT
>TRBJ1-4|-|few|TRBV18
CASSPLGRDNEKLFF
TGTGCCAGCTCGCCCCTGGGCAGGGATAATGAAAAACTGTTTTTT
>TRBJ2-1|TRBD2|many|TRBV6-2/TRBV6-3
CASSYSSLAGLYNEQFF
TGTGCCAGCAGTTACTCGTCCCTAGCGGGGCTTTACAATGAGCAGTTCTTC
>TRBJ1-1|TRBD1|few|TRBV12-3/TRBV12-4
CASSLDREKTEAFF
TGTGCCAGCAGTTTGGACAGGGAGAAGACTGAAGCTTTCTTT
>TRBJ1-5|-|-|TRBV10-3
CAISESRQPQHF
TGTGCCATCAGTGAGTCGCGGCAGCCCCAGCATTTT
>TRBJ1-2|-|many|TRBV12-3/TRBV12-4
CASSYTGYYGYTF
TGTGCCAGCAGTTATACAGGATACTATGGCTACACCTTC
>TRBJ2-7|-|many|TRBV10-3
CAISRTELSYEQYF
TGTGCCATCAGTCGAACAGAATTATCCTACGAGCAGTACTTC
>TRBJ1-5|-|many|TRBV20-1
CSAILGVGQPQHF
TGCAGTGCTATTCTAGGGGTGGGTCAGCCCCAGCATTTT
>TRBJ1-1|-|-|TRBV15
CATRYYSDTEAFF
TGTGCCACCAGGTACTACTCGGACACTGAAGCTTTCTTT
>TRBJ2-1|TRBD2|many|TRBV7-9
CASASGRLDEQFF
TGTGCCAGCGCTAGCGGGAGGTTGGATGAGCAGTTCTTC
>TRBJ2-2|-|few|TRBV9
CASSVEASAFGELFF
TGTGCCAGCAGCGTAGAAGCTAGCGCGTTCGGGGAGCTGTTTTTT
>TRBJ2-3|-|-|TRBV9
CASSEGGSHTQYF
TGTGCCAGCAGCGAAGGGGGGAGCCATACGCAGTATTTT
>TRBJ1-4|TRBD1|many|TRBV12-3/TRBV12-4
CASSLRQGGEKLFF
TGTGCCAGCAGTTTGCGACAGGGTGGGGAAAAACTGTTTTTT
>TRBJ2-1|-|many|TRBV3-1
CASSQVLASYNEQFF
TGTGCCAGCAGCCAAGTACTAGCCTCCTACAATGAGCAGTTCTTC